This passage covers 14 T cell receptor beta chains from one sample sequenced in a study of blood T cells in healthy people across ages. With a J-beta primer mix and a sample-barcoded 5' primer, a second PCR ran about 6 to 11 cycles. MiXCR was run by TCRdb on the 5' RACE reads, yielding one entry per CDR3 protein. The profile shows 1 million or so distinct CDR3 sequences, less than 50% of them singletons. The sequenced sample consisted of blood. The receptors originated from a woman aged 60-70 years in good health.

The chain links TRBV11-2 to TRBJ2-3, with D perhaps matching TRBD1 or TRBD2 (5 bases each). The CDR3 totals 15 residues. The V and J ends lost 1 base and 6 bases respectively, with 14 bases between them. Germline assignment: CDR1 SGHAT and CDR2 FQNNGV. CDR3 residues: CASSLVEGFMDTQYF. The CDR3 nucleotides read TGTGCCAGCAGCTTAGTTGAGGGGTTTATGGATACGCAGTATTTT.

The V gene is TRBV3-1, the J gene TRBJ2-7; no definite D call. This CDR3 contains 14 residues. V shed 4 bases and J shed 6 bases, with 16 bases lying between them. Per the germline V gene, CDR1 is LGHDT and CDR2 is YNNKEL (reference sequence). The CDR3 sequence is CASSPRVQVSEQYF. In DNA, the CDR3 is TGTGCCAGCAGCCCCCGGGTTCAAGTGAGCGAGCAGTACTTC.

J is TRBJ2-4 and V is TRBV28; 9 bases match TRBD2. The ends lost 8 bases at V and 6 bases at J; junction bases unmatched: 8. The germline V gene encodes CDR1 MDHEN and CDR2 SYDVKM. The CDR3 sequence is 14 residues long. CDR3 nucleotide sequence: TGTGCCAGCCGCGAAAGACTAGCGGTAAACATTCAGTACTTC. Translated: CASRERLAVNIQYF.

The chain employs TRBV4-2 and TRBJ2-7; no firm D call. The germline V gene encodes CDR1 LGHNA and CDR2 YNFKEQ. Trimming removed 4 bases at V and 6 bases at J, with 13 bases between. CDR3 length equals 13 residues. CDR3: CASSRANSGEQYF. Here the CDR3 DNA reads TGTGCCAGCAGCCGTGCTAATTCCGGCGAGCAGTACTTC.

This clonotype was detected a few times. This chain connects TRBV25-1 to TRBJ2-5, with D possibly TRBD1 on 6 matching bases. Trimming removed 4 bases at V and 1 base at J, with 13 bases between. Germline V gene data show CDR1 as MGHDK and CDR2 as SYGVNS. This CDR3 spans 15 amino acids. In DNA form, the CDR3 reads TGTGCCAGCAGTGTACCCCGGGACATCCAAGAGACCCAGTACTTC. Translation gives CASSVPRDIQETQYF.

This clonotype was recorded many times. The J gene is TRBJ2-7, the V gene TRBV7-2, with TRBD2 matching over 7 bases. In germline, CDR1 is SGHTA, CDR2 FQGNSA. This CDR3 contains 14 residues. After removal of 2 bases from V and 6 bases from J, the junction contained 7 bases not matched to a gene. The CDR3 DNA is TGTGCCAGCAGCTTAAGGTGGGAGGGCTCCGAGCAGTACTTC. Translation gives CASSLRWEGSEQYF.

V usage is TRBV11-2 and J usage is TRBJ2-3; D may correspond to TRBD1 or TRBD2 (5 bases each). This CDR3 has 16 residues. Trimming removed 5 bases from V and 5 bases from J, with 20 bases in between. Germline assignment: CDR1 SGHAT and CDR2 FQNNGV. The CDR3 DNA reads TGTGCCAGCAGCCGATTCCACCGGGACGCGCGAGATACGCAGTATTTT. It is translated as CASSRFHRDARDTQYF.

A few counts support this clonotype. The chain carries TRBV15 and TRBJ2-3, with 12 bases aligning to TRBD2. Losses at the gene ends were 0 bases for V and 2 bases for J; bases not matched to a gene: 6. Germline V gives CDR1 LNHNV, CDR2 YYDKDF (reference sequence). The CDR3 has 18 amino acids. The CDR3 protein is CATSRDSLAGGDTDTQYF. CDR3 nucleotides: TGTGCCACCAGCAGAGATTCCCTAGCGGGAGGGGACACAGATACGCAGTATTTT.

The chain recombines TRBV20-1 with TRBJ2-7; D unresolved. TRBJ2-4 explains the end of the DNA better; the J call may be wrong. Germline V lookup: CDR1 DFQATT, CDR2 SNEGSKA (reference sequence). The CDR3 length is 14 residues. The CDR3 DNA sequence: TGCAGTGCTGGGGAAGTGGCGACCAACGGCATTCAGTACTTC. It encodes CSAGEVATNGIQYF.

The V and J genes are TRBV18 and TRBJ1-4; D not certain. The germline V gene has CDR1 KGHSH and CDR2 LQKENI. V was clipped by 8 bases and J by 8 bases, with 15 bases between them. This CDR3 is 13 amino acids long. As DNA, the CDR3 is TGTGCCAGCGCCACATCCACCGGGGAAAAACTGTTTTTT. Amino acid sequence: CASATSTGEKLFF.

This sequence joins TRBV20-1 and TRBJ2-5; the D gene is possibly TRBD1 (6 bases). CDR1 DFQATT and CDR2 SNEGSKA come from the germline V gene (reference sequence). The ends were cut back, 5 bases at V and 2 bases at J, with 12 bases in the middle. This CDR3 is built from 13 residues. CDR3 protein: CSAGDKAQETQYF. Here the CDR3 DNA reads TGCAGTGCTGGGGACAAGGCACAAGAGACCCAGTACTTC.

This clonotype showed up many times. The chain recombines TRBV7-9 with TRBJ2-3, with 8 bases fitting TRBD2. CDR1 and CDR2 (germline): SEHNR, FQNEAQ (reference sequence). Unmatched junction bases numbered 8, after V lost 9 bases and J lost 6 bases. The CDR3 length is 13 residues. CDR3 sequence reads: CASSSGPVDTQYF. In DNA, the CDR3 is TGTGCCAGTTCTAGCGGGCCGGTGGATACGCAGTATTTT.

The CDR3 spells CAISESHRRSTGELFF. The CDR3, as DNA: TGTGCCATCAGTGAGTCGCACAGACGGAGCACCGGGGAGCTGTTTTTT. The gene calls are TRBV10-3 and TRBJ2-2; D is unresolved. Germline V gene lookup returns CDR1 ENHRY and CDR2 SYGVKD. The CDR3 has 16 residues. V was trimmed by 0 bases and J by 4 bases, leaving 12 bases between them.

This rearrangement joins TRBV10-3 to TRBJ1-1; 8 bases are shared with TRBD1. Germline values: CDR1 ENHRY, CDR2 SYGVKD. The CDR3 runs to 15 residues. With 5 bases clipped from V and 3 bases from J, the junction kept 8 bases outside the gene matches. The CDR3 region has the DNA TGTGCCATCAGTAACCCAGGGGGCGCAGACACTGAAGCTTTCTTT. Its protein is CAISNPGGADTEAFF.